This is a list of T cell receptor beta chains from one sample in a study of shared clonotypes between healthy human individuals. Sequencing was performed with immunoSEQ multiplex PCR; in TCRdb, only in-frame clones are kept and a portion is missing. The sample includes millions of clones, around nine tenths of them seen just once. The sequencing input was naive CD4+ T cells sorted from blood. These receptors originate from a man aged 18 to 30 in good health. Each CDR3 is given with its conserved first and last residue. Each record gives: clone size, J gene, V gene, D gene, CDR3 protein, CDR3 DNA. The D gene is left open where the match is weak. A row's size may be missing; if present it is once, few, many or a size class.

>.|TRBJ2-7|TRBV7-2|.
CASSLDRWSYEQYF
TGTGCCAGCAGCTTAGACAGGTGGTCCTACGAGCAGTACTTC
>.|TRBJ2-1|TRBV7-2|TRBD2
CASSLGPSGYNEQFF
TGTGCCAGCAGCTTAGGCCCTAGCGGGTACAATGAGCAGTTCTTC
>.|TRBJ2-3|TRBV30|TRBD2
CAWSAARTSGTKDTQYF
TGTGCCTGGAGTGCCGCCCGGACTAGCGGGACGAAGGATACGCAGTATTTT
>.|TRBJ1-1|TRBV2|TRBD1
CASSEQGAGTEAFF
TGTGCCAGCAGCGAACAGGGGGCGGGCACTGAAGCTTTCTTT
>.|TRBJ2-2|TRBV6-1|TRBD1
CASGDRAYGMFF
TGTGCCAGCGGGGACAGAGCCTATGGAATGTTTTTT
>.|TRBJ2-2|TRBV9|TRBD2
CASSVTSQTGELFF
TGTGCCAGTAGCGTGACTAGCCAAACCGGGGAGCTGTTTTTT
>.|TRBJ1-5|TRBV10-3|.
CAISESPSDGSPQHF
TGTGCCATCAGTGAGTCCCCCTCCGACGGATCGCCCCAGCATTTT
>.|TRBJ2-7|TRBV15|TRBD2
CATSRDFELAAGEQYF
TGTGCCACCAGCAGAGATTTTGAACTAGCGGCGGGCGAGCAGTACTTC
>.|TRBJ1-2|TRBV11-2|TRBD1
CASSSRTGGNYGYTF
TGTGCCAGCAGCTCACGCACAGGGGGCAACTATGGCTACACCTTC
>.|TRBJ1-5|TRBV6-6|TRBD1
CASSRGQYNQPQHF
TGTGCCAGCAGTAGGGGACAGTACAATCAGCCCCAGCATTTT
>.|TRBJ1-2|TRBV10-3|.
CATSEATESAYGYTF
TGTGCCACCAGTGAGGCTACAGAGTCGGCCTATGGCTACACCTTC
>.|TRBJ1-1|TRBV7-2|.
CASSLVGTANTEAFF
TGTGCCAGCAGCTTAGTAGGGACCGCGAACACTGAAGCTTTCTTT
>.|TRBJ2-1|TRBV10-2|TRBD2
CASSPWIAGSDEQFF
TGCGCCAGCAGCCCTTGGATAGCGGGATCAGATGAGCAGTTCTTC
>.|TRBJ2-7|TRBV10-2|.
CASSSGVSYEQYF
TGCGCCAGCAGTTCCGGGGTCTCCTACGAGCAGTACTTC
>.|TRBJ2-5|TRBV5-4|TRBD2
CASSLGGGGGETQYF
TGTGCCAGCAGCTTGGGAGGTGGCGGGGGAGAGACCCAGTACTTC
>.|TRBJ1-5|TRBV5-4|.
CASSLGRNSNQPQHF
TGTGCCAGCAGCTTGGGACGGAATAGCAATCAGCCCCAGCATTTT
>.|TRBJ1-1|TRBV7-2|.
CASSLGGPGVNEAFF
TGTGCCAGCAGCTTAGGGGGGCCAGGGGTGAATGAAGCTTTCTTT
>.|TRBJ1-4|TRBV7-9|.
CASSLEGSINEKLFF
TGTGCCAGCAGCTTAGAGGGCAGCATTAATGAAAAACTGTTTTTT
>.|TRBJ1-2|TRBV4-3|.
CASSHGVGYGYTF
TGCGCCAGCAGCCATGGCGTAGGGTATGGCTACACCTTC
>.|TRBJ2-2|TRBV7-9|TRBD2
CASSLSLAADTGELFF
TGTGCCAGCAGCTTATCGCTAGCGGCTGACACCGGGGAGCTGTTTTTT
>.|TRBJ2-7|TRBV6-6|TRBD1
CASTLRDSNLQQYF
TGTGCCAGCACTCTCCGGGACAGTAACTTGCAGCAGTACTTC
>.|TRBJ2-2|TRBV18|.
CASSPPGRRNTGELFF
TGTGCCAGCTCACCACCAGGCAGGCGGAACACCGGGGAGCTGTTTTTT
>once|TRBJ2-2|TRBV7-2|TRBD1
CASSLVGLTGANTGELFF
TGTGCCAGCAGCTTAGTGGGCCTGACAGGGGCGAACACCGGGGAGCTGTTTTTT
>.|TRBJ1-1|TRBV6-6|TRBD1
CASSPTGESTEAFF
TGTGCCAGCAGCCCGACAGGGGAGAGTACTGAAGCTTTCTTT
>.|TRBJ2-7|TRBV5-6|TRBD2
CASSSNQRGHYEQYF
TGTGCCAGCAGCTCAAATCAGCGGGGGCACTACGAGCAGTACTTC
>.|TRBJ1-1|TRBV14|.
CASSQRGLSTEAFF
TGTGCCAGCAGCCAACGGGGCCTTAGCACTGAAGCTTTCTTT
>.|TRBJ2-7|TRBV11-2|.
CASSLLGGSSYEQYF
TGTGCCAGCAGCTTATTGGGCGGAAGCTCCTACGAGCAGTACTTC
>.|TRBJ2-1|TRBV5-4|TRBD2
CATHPGGGGLKNNEQFF
TGTGCGACTCACCCGGGAGGCGGGGGGCTTAAAAACAATGAGCAGTTCTTC
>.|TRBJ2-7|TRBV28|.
CASSLGALLSYEQYF
TGTGCCAGCAGTTTAGGTGCTCTCCTCTCCTACGAGCAGTACTTC
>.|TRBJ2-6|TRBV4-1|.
CASSPSEGGAGANVLTF
TGCGCCAGCAGCCCGTCCGAGGGGGGGGCTGGGGCCAACGTCCTGACTTTC
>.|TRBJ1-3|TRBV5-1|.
CASKGDGNTIYF
TGCGCCAGCAAAGGGGATGGAAACACCATATATTTT
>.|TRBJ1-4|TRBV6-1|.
CASSESIPAGLFF
TGTGCCAGCAGTGAAAGCATCCCAGCAGGCCTGTTTTTT
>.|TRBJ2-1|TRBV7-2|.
CASSRGLIEQFF
TGTGCCAGCAGCCGCGGACTAATAGAGCAGTTCTTC
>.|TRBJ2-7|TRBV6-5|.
CASSQGSYYEQYF
TGTGCCAGCAGTCAGGGGTCCTACTACGAGCAGTACTTC
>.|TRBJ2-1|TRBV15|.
CATSRDVSGNEQFF
TGTGCCACCAGCAGAGATGTTAGTGGCAATGAGCAGTTCTTC
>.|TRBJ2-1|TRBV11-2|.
CASSLGRNNEQFF
TGTGCCAGCAGCTTAGGGCGGAACAATGAGCAGTTCTTC
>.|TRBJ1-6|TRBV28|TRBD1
CASIVRGQGGPNSPLHF
TGTGCCAGCATTGTGAGGGGGCAGGGGGGCCCTAATTCACCCCTCCACTTT
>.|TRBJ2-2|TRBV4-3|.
CASSQDQAPGELFF
TGCGCCAGCAGCCAAGATCAAGCGCCCGGGGAGCTGTTTTTT
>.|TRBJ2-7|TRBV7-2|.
CASSLVGVYEQYF
TGTGCCAGCAGCTTAGTGGGGGTCTACGAGCAGTACTTC
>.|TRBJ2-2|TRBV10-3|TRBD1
CAISADRGNTGELFF
TGTGCCATCAGTGCGGACAGGGGGAACACCGGGGAGCTGTTTTTT
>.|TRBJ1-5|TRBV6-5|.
CASSPDSNNQPQHF
TGTGCCAGCAGTCCAGACAGTAACAATCAGCCCCAGCATTTT
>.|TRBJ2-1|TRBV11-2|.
CASSLRGVSYNEQFF
TGTGCCAGCAGCTTAAGGGGGGTCTCCTACAATGAGCAGTTCTTC
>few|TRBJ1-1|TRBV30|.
CAWRMFSGGTEAFF
TGTGCCTGGAGAATGTTTTCGGGCGGCACTGAAGCTTTCTTT
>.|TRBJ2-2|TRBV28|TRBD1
CASSPQGTGVIGELFF
TGTGCCAGCAGTCCCCAAGGAACAGGGGTTATCGGGGAGCTGTTTTTT
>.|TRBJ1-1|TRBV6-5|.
CASRKGVVTEAFF
TGTGCCAGCAGAAAAGGGGTCGTGACTGAAGCTTTCTTT
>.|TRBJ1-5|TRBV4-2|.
CASSQERGQPQHF
TGTGCCAGCAGCCAAGAACGCGGTCAGCCCCAGCATTTT
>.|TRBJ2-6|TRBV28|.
CASSFRRRAGANVLTF
TGTGCCAGCAGTTTTCGGAGGAGAGCTGGGGCCAACGTCCTGACTTTC
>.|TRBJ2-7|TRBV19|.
CASSKGTSPYEQYF
TGTGCCAGTAGTAAAGGGACGTCTCCCTACGAGCAGTACTTC
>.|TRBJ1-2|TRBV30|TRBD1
CAWTGQGEGYTF
TGTGCCTGGACGGGGCAGGGGGAGGGCTACACCTTC
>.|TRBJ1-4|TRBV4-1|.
CASSQQPNEKLFF
TGCGCCAGCAGCCAACAACCCAATGAAAAACTGTTTTTT